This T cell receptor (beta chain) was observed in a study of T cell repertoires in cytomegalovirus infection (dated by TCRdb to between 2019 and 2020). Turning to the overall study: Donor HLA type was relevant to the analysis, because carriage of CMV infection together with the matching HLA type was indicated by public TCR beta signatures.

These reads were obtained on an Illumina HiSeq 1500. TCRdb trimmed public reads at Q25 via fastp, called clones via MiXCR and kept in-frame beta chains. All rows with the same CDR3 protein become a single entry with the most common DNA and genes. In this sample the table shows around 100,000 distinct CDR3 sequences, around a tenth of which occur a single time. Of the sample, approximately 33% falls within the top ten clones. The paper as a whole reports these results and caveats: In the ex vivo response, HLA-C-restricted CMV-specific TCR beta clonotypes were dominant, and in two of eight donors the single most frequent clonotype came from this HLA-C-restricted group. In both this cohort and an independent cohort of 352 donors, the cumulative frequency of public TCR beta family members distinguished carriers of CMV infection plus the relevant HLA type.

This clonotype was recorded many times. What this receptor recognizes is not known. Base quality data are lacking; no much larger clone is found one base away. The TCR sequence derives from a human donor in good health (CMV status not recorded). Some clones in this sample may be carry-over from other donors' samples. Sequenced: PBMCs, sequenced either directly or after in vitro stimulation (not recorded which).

The CDR3 loop reads CASSFSGRYEQYV. The DNA sequence follows: TGTGCCAGCAGCTTTAGCGGGAGATACGAGCAGTACGTC. The chain is encoded by TRBV7-2 joined to TRBJ2-7, and 9 junction bases match TRBD2. The germline V gene gives CDR1 as SGHTA and CDR2 as FQGNSA. Reading from cysteine to valine, the CDR3 counts 13 amino acids. Only CDR3 DNA remains: 39 bases, in frame from the first base. The V end gives up 3 bases and the J end 4 bases, leaving 1 base in the junction not matched to a gene.